This is a list of T cell receptor beta chains from one sample in a study of blood T cell repertoires in COVID-19. The data were produced by immunoSEQ multiplex PCR, yet TCRdb's version contains in-frame clones alone and is incomplete. The top ten hold under 4% of the sample, which has 250,000 or so clones, about 90% seen once. The sequencing sample was made of peripheral blood. The source is a man aged 18 to 35 with active or convalescent COVID-19. Each CDR3 is given with its conserved first and last residue. Fields, in order: J gene, clone size, V gene, D gene, CDR3 DNA, CDR3 protein. D genes are given only for firm matches. The listing skips clone size in some rows; elsewhere it reads once, few, many or a size class.

j_gene: TRBJ2-1; abundance: NA; v_gene: TRBV23-1; d_gene: NA; CDR3nt: TGCGCCAGCAGTCAAACCCCCCCAGCGGAGGCCCCCCCCCGTAGCTCCTACAATGAGCAGTTCTTC; CDR3aa: CASSQTPPAEAPPRSSYNEQFF
j_gene: TRBJ1-1; abundance: NA; v_gene: TRBV30; d_gene: TRBD1; CDR3nt: TGTGCCTGGGCCCGGGACAGTAACACTGAAGCTTTCTTT; CDR3aa: CAWARDSNTEAFF
j_gene: TRBJ2-2; abundance: NA; v_gene: TRBV14; d_gene: NA; CDR3nt: TGTGCCAGCAGCCCCAGATACACCGGGGAGCTGTTTTTT; CDR3aa: CASSPRYTGELFF
j_gene: TRBJ1-2; abundance: NA; v_gene: TRBV11-2; d_gene: NA; CDR3nt: TGTGCCAGCAGCTTAGTTGCAACCGGGGACTATGGCTACACCTTC; CDR3aa: CASSLVATGDYGYTF
j_gene: TRBJ2-7; abundance: NA; v_gene: TRBV3-1/TRBV3-2; d_gene: TRBD2; CDR3nt: TGTGCCAGCAGAACTAGCGGGGGGAACTACGAGCAGTACTTC; CDR3aa: CASRTSGGNYEQYF
j_gene: TRBJ2-1; abundance: NA; v_gene: TRBV10-3; d_gene: NA; CDR3nt: TGTGCCATCAGCGGGAGATACAATGAGCAGTTCTTC; CDR3aa: CAISGRYNEQFF
j_gene: TRBJ2-1; abundance: NA; v_gene: TRBV27; d_gene: TRBD1; CDR3nt: TGTGCCAGCAGTTTATCGGGACAGGGCCAACGTTTATTCTTC; CDR3aa: CASSLSGQGQRLFF
j_gene: TRBJ2-7; abundance: NA; v_gene: TRBV7-2; d_gene: NA; CDR3nt: TGTGCCAGCAGCGCCTCCTCAGGGGTCTACGAGCAGTACTTC; CDR3aa: CASSASSGVYEQYF
j_gene: TRBJ2-7; abundance: few; v_gene: TRBV5-5; d_gene: NA; CDR3nt: TGTGCCAGCAGCTTAATTGCTAGCCCTCTTCTCTACGAGCAGTACTTC; CDR3aa: CASSLIASPLLYEQYF
j_gene: TRBJ2-1; abundance: NA; v_gene: TRBV6-4; d_gene: NA; CDR3nt: TGTGCCAGCAGTGATTCCACAGAGCAGTTCTTC; CDR3aa: CASSDSTEQFF
j_gene: TRBJ2-1; abundance: NA; v_gene: TRBV29-1; d_gene: NA; CDR3nt: TGCAGCGTCATAAGGAACATACTAGGAGGTGGCGGTGAGCAGTTCTTC; CDR3aa: CSVIRNILGGGGEQFF
j_gene: TRBJ2-2; abundance: NA; v_gene: TRBV4-3; d_gene: NA; CDR3nt: TGCGCCAGCAGCCAAGATCGGTTAGTCCCCGGGGAGCTGTTTTTT; CDR3aa: CASSQDRLVPGELFF
j_gene: TRBJ2-7; abundance: once; v_gene: TRBV18; d_gene: NA; CDR3nt: TGTGCCAGCTCACCCCTCAGCTCCTACGAGCAGTACTTC; CDR3aa: CASSPLSSYEQYF
j_gene: TRBJ2-4; abundance: NA; v_gene: TRBV18; d_gene: NA; CDR3nt: TGTGCCAGCTCCCCCGTGGACATAGACATTCAGTACTTC; CDR3aa: CASSPVDIDIQYF
j_gene: TRBJ2-2; abundance: NA; v_gene: TRBV11-2; d_gene: NA; CDR3nt: TGTGCCAGCAGCTTATTCGCCTGGCAGGGGCGGGTAAACACCGGGGAGCTGTTTTTT; CDR3aa: CASSLFAWQGRVNTGELFF
j_gene: TRBJ1-1; abundance: few; v_gene: TRBV4-3; d_gene: TRBD1; CDR3nt: TGCGCCAGCAGCCCTGGACAGGGGGATTGGCGGCTTGAAGCTTTCTTT; CDR3aa: CASSPGQGDWRLEAFF
j_gene: TRBJ2-1; abundance: NA; v_gene: TRBV4-2; d_gene: TRBD1; CDR3nt: TGTGCCAGCAGCCTCGACAGGGGCACTGAGCAGTTCTTC; CDR3aa: CASSLDRGTEQFF
j_gene: TRBJ2-5; abundance: NA; v_gene: TRBV4-1; d_gene: TRBD2; CDR3nt: TGCGCCAGCAGCCAAAGGCTCCCTAGCGGGGGGGCTCCGAAGGGAGAGACCCAGTACTTC; CDR3aa: CASSQRLPSGGAPKGETQYF
j_gene: TRBJ2-2; abundance: NA; v_gene: TRBV15; d_gene: NA; CDR3nt: TGTGCCACCAGCAGAGAGGGGGCTCGGGGCACCGGGGAGCTGTTTTTT; CDR3aa: CATSREGARGTGELFF
j_gene: TRBJ2-2; abundance: NA; v_gene: TRBV27; d_gene: NA; CDR3nt: TGTGCCAGCAGTTCCCACAGAGGGGGGGGGACCGGGGAGCTGTTTTTT; CDR3aa: CASSSHRGGGTGELFF
j_gene: TRBJ2-1; abundance: NA; v_gene: TRBV7-8; d_gene: TRBD1; CDR3nt: TGTGCCAGCAGCTTAGTGGGACAGGTCTTTTATGAGCAGTTCTTC; CDR3aa: CASSLVGQVFYEQFF
j_gene: TRBJ2-2; abundance: NA; v_gene: TRBV5-4; d_gene: TRBD2; CDR3nt: TGTGCCAGCAGCCCTAGCGGGAGGGCCCTCGTCGGGGAGCTGTTTTTT; CDR3aa: CASSPSGRALVGELFF
j_gene: TRBJ1-5; abundance: NA; v_gene: TRBV15; d_gene: NA; CDR3nt: TGTGCCACCAGCAGAGATAGGGGGTCGGGTCAGCCCCAGCATTTT; CDR3aa: CATSRDRGSGQPQHF
j_gene: TRBJ2-3; abundance: NA; v_gene: TRBV15; d_gene: TRBD1; CDR3nt: TGTGCCACCAGCAGAGATGGTGGGACAGGGGGATATACGCAGTATTTT; CDR3aa: CATSRDGGTGGYTQYF
j_gene: TRBJ1-6; abundance: NA; v_gene: TRBV12-3/TRBV12-4; d_gene: NA; CDR3nt: TGTGCCAGTCAGGACAGCGGTAATTCACCCCTCCACTTT; CDR3aa: CASQDSGNSPLHF
j_gene: TRBJ2-7; abundance: NA; v_gene: TRBV27; d_gene: NA; CDR3nt: TGTGCCAGCAGTCTCGGGTTCAGGGGCCAGTACGAGCAGTACTTC; CDR3aa: CASSLGFRGQYEQYF
j_gene: TRBJ2-7; abundance: once; v_gene: TRBV15; d_gene: NA; CDR3nt: TGTGCCACCAGCAGAGGGGGACTGGTACCCTACGAGCAGTACTTC; CDR3aa: CATSRGGLVPYEQYF
j_gene: TRBJ1-2; abundance: once; v_gene: TRBV5-6; d_gene: NA; CDR3nt: TGTGCCAGCAGCTTGTGGGGGGGCTATGGCTACACCTTC; CDR3aa: CASSLWGGYGYTF
j_gene: TRBJ2-7; abundance: once; v_gene: TRBV5-6; d_gene: NA; CDR3nt: TGTGCCAGCAGCTTGGACAGAAGCTACGAGCAGTACTTC; CDR3aa: CASSLDRSYEQYF
j_gene: TRBJ1-6; abundance: NA; v_gene: TRBV27; d_gene: NA; CDR3nt: TGTGCCAGCAGTTTATCGGAGAGCTCCTATAATTCACCCCTCCACTTT; CDR3aa: CASSLSESSYNSPLHF
j_gene: TRBJ2-7; abundance: NA; v_gene: TRBV5-1; d_gene: NA; CDR3nt: TGCGCCAGCAGCTCCTCAGCCTACGAGCAGTACTTC; CDR3aa: CASSSSAYEQYF
j_gene: TRBJ1-5; abundance: NA; v_gene: TRBV2; d_gene: TRBD1; CDR3nt: TGTGCCAGCAGATTACGGACAGGGGGAAATCAGCCCCAGCATTTT; CDR3aa: CASRLRTGGNQPQHF
j_gene: TRBJ2-3; abundance: NA; v_gene: TRBV19; d_gene: NA; CDR3nt: TGTGCCAGTAGCAGGGGCGATACGCAGTATTTT; CDR3aa: CASSRGDTQYF
j_gene: TRBJ2-7; abundance: once; v_gene: TRBV6-5; d_gene: NA; CDR3nt: TGTGCCAGCAGAGACCTAACCCGAGGCGAGCAGTACTTC; CDR3aa: CASRDLTRGEQYF
j_gene: TRBJ2-2; abundance: NA; v_gene: TRBV5-1; d_gene: TRBD2; CDR3nt: TGCGCCAGCAGCTTGCTTTCTAGCGGGGCCTTAACTGGCGGGGAGCTGTTTTTT; CDR3aa: CASSLLSSGALTGGELFF
j_gene: TRBJ1-2; abundance: NA; v_gene: TRBV30; d_gene: TRBD1; CDR3nt: TGTGCCTGGAGGTCAGGGGGCGCGGGTAACTATGGCTACACCTTC; CDR3aa: CAWRSGGAGNYGYTF
j_gene: TRBJ2-1; abundance: NA; v_gene: TRBV11-3; d_gene: NA; CDR3nt: TGTGCCAGCAGCTTAGTCCTGTCTTCAGTTGAGCAGTTCTTC; CDR3aa: CASSLVLSSVEQFF
j_gene: TRBJ2-1; abundance: NA; v_gene: TRBV18; d_gene: TRBD2; CDR3nt: TGTGCCAGCTCCTCCAATAGCGGGAATATCCTGAATGAGCAGTTCTTC; CDR3aa: CASSSNSGNILNEQFF
j_gene: TRBJ1-1; abundance: NA; v_gene: TRBV4-3; d_gene: NA; CDR3nt: TGCGCCAGCAGCCTCGGGGGACCTAACACTGAAGCTTTCTTT; CDR3aa: CASSLGGPNTEAFF
j_gene: TRBJ1-2; abundance: NA; v_gene: TRBV28; d_gene: NA; CDR3nt: TGTGCCAGCAGTAGCCAGGGAGGGCTACGTGATGGTGGCTACACCTTC; CDR3aa: CASSSQGGLRDGGYTF
j_gene: TRBJ2-2; abundance: once; v_gene: TRBV9; d_gene: TRBD2; CDR3nt: TGTGCCAGCAGCCCGGGGGGGATCGGCACCGGGGAGCTGTTTTTT; CDR3aa: CASSPGGIGTGELFF
j_gene: TRBJ1-1; abundance: NA; v_gene: TRBV19; d_gene: TRBD1; CDR3nt: TGTGCCAGTAGTATAGGGACAGGGGGCTTCGGCACTGAAGCTTTCTTT; CDR3aa: CASSIGTGGFGTEAFF
j_gene: TRBJ1-5; abundance: NA; v_gene: TRBV6-2/TRBV6-3; d_gene: NA; CDR3nt: TGTGCCAGCAGTTACAGCTTTAGCAATCAGCCCCAGCATTTT; CDR3aa: CASSYSFSNQPQHF
j_gene: TRBJ2-7; abundance: once; v_gene: TRBV15; d_gene: NA; CDR3nt: TGTGCCACCAGCAGAAGGGGTGGCGAGCAGTACTTC; CDR3aa: CATSRRGGEQYF
j_gene: TRBJ1-4; abundance: NA; v_gene: TRBV27; d_gene: NA; CDR3nt: TGTGCCAGCAGCCCGGGGAGAGCTAATGAAAAACTGTTTTTT; CDR3aa: CASSPGRANEKLFF
j_gene: TRBJ2-1; abundance: NA; v_gene: TRBV29-1; d_gene: NA; CDR3nt: TGCAGCGTTTCCAAGAGCTCCTACAATGAGCAGTTCTTC; CDR3aa: CSVSKSSYNEQFF
j_gene: TRBJ1-5; abundance: NA; v_gene: TRBV3-1/TRBV3-2; d_gene: NA; CDR3nt: TGTGCCAGCAGCCAAGATCTCGGCGGAAGCAATCAGCCCCAGCATTTT; CDR3aa: CASSQDLGGSNQPQHF
j_gene: TRBJ1-1; abundance: NA; v_gene: TRBV2; d_gene: NA; CDR3nt: TGTGCCAGCAGTGAAATGCCGGGGTTGAACACTGAAGCTTTCTTT; CDR3aa: CASSEMPGLNTEAFF
j_gene: TRBJ1-2; abundance: NA; v_gene: TRBV25-1; d_gene: NA; CDR3nt: TGTGCCAGCAGTGAATCAGGGGAGAGCTATGGCTACACCTTC; CDR3aa: CASSESGESYGYTF
j_gene: TRBJ1-5; abundance: NA; v_gene: TRBV24-1; d_gene: NA; CDR3nt: TGTGCCACCGCTATACCGGGACAGCCCCAGCATTTT; CDR3aa: CATAIPGQPQHF
j_gene: TRBJ1-4; abundance: NA; v_gene: TRBV28; d_gene: TRBD1; CDR3nt: TGTGCCAGCAGTTTAGGTGGGGACAGGGGTGAAAAACTGTTTTTT; CDR3aa: CASSLGGDRGEKLFF
j_gene: TRBJ2-5; abundance: NA; v_gene: TRBV19; d_gene: TRBD2; CDR3nt: TGTGCCAGTGAACCGCGGACTAGCGGGGGAGGATTGGAGACCCAGTACTTC; CDR3aa: CASEPRTSGGGLETQYF
j_gene: TRBJ1-5; abundance: NA; v_gene: TRBV9; d_gene: NA; CDR3nt: TGTGCCAGCAGCGTAGACGGTTATAGCAATCAGCCCCAGCATTTT; CDR3aa: CASSVDGYSNQPQHF
j_gene: TRBJ2-1; abundance: NA; v_gene: TRBV24-1; d_gene: TRBD1; CDR3nt: TGTGCCACCAGGGATACAGGGGGAGGACATGAGCAGTTCTTC; CDR3aa: CATRDTGGGHEQFF
j_gene: TRBJ2-2; abundance: few; v_gene: TRBV5-4; d_gene: TRBD2; CDR3nt: TGTGCCAGCAGTCCTAGCGGGAGTAGAAGCATCGGGGAGCTGTTTTTT; CDR3aa: CASSPSGSRSIGELFF
j_gene: TRBJ1-1; abundance: NA; v_gene: TRBV7-2; d_gene: TRBD1; CDR3nt: TGTGCCAGCAGCTCGACCGGGACAGGGGTCACTGAAGCTTTCTTT; CDR3aa: CASSSTGTGVTEAFF
j_gene: TRBJ2-7; abundance: NA; v_gene: TRBV6-2/TRBV6-3; d_gene: TRBD2; CDR3nt: TGTGCCAGCAGTCACCGAAGGGCCCAGCGGGGGCGATACGAGCAGTACTTC; CDR3aa: CASSHRRAQRGRYEQYF
j_gene: TRBJ1-1; abundance: NA; v_gene: TRBV6-6; d_gene: NA; CDR3nt: TGTGCCAGCATCTCCCCGGGGGAGTTGAACACTGAAGCTTTCTTT; CDR3aa: CASISPGELNTEAFF
j_gene: TRBJ2-2; abundance: NA; v_gene: TRBV2; d_gene: NA; CDR3nt: TGTGCCAGCAGGTCAGGGGCCACCGGGGAGCTGTTTTTT; CDR3aa: CASRSGATGELFF